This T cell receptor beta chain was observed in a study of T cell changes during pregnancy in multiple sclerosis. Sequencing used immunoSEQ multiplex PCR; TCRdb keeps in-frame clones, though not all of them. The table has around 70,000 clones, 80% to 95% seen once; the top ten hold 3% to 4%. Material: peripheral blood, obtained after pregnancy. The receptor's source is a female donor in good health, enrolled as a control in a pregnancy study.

CDR3 nucleotides: TGCAGCGTTGAAACGCAGTTGAACACTGAAGCTTTCTTT. This gives the protein CSVETQLNTEAFF. The J gene is TRBJ1-1, the V gene TRBV29-1; D gene ambiguous. In germline, CDR1 is SQVTM, CDR2 ANQGSEA. CDR3 length: 13 amino acids. V was trimmed by 2 bases and J by 0 bases, leaving 7 bases between them.